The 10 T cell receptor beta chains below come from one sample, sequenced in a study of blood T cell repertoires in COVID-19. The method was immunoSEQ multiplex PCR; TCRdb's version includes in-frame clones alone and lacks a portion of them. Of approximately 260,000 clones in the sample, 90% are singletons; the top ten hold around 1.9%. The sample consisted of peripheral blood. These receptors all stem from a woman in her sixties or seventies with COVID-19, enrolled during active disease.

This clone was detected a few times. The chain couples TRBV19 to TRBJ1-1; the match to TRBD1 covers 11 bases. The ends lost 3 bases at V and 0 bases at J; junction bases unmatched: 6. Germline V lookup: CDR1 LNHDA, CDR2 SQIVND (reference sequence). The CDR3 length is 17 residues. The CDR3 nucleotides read TGTGCCAGTAGTATGGCGGGACAGGGGGGCATGAACACTGAAGCTTTCTTT. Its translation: CASSMAGQGGMNTEAFF.

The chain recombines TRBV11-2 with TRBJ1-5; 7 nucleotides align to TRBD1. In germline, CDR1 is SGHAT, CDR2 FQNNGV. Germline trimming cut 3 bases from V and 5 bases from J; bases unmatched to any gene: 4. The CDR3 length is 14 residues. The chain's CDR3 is CASSLSGGHQPQHF. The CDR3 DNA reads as TGTGCCAGCAGCTTGTCAGGGGGACATCAGCCCCAGCATTTT.

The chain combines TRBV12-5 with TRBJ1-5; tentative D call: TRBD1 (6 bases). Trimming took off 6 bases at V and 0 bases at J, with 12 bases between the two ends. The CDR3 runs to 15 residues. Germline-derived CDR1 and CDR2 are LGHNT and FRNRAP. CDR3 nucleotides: TGTGCTAGTGGAGCGGGGGGGCTTAGCAATCAGCCCCAGCATTTT. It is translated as CASGAGGLSNQPQHF.

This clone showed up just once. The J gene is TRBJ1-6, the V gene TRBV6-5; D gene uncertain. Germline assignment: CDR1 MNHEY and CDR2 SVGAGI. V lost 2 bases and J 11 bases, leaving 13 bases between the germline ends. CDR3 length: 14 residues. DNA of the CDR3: TGTGCCAGCAGTTACCAACCTCTCGGGGCACCCCTCCACTTT. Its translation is CASSYQPLGAPLHF.

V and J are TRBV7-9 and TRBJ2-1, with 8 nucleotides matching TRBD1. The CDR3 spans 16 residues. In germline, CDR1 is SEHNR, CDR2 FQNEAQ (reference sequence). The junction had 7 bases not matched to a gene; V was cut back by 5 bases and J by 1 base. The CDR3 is CASSPRQGPSYNEQFF. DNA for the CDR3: TGTGCCAGCAGCCCCCGACAGGGGCCATCCTACAATGAGCAGTTCTTC.

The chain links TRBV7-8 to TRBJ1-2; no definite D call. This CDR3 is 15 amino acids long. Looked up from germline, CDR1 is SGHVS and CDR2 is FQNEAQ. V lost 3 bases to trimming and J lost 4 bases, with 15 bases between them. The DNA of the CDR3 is TGTGCCAGCAGCTTTAGGTCGGGAGCTGGCTATGGCTACACCTTC. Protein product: CASSFRSGAGYGYTF.

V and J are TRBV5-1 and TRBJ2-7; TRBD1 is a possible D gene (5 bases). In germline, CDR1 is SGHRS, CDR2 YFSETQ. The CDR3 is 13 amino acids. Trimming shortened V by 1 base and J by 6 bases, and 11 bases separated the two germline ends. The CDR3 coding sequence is TGCGCCAGCAGCTTGCAGGGTACTGGCGAGCAGTACTTC. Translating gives CASSLQGTGEQYF. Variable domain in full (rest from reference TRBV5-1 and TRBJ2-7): KAGVTQTPRYLIKTRGQQVTLSCSPISGHRSVSWYQQTPGQGLQFLFEYFSETQRNKGNFPGRFSGRQFSNSRSEMNVSTLELGDSALYLCASSLQGTGEQYFGPGTRLTVT.

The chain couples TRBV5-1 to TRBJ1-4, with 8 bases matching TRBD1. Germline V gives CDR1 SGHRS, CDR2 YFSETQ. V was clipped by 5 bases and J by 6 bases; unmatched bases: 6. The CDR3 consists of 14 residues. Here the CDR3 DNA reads TGCGCCAGCAGTTCCGGACAGGGAGATGAAAAACTGTTTTTT. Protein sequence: CASSSGQGDEKLFF.

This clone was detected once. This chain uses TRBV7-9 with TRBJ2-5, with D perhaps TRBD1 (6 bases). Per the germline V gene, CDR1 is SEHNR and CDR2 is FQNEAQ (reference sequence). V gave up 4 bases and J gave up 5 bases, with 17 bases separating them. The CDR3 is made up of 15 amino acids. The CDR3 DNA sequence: TGTGCCAGCAGCTCCCTCTGGCAGGGGAAGGAGACCCAGTACTTC. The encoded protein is CASSSLWQGKETQYF.

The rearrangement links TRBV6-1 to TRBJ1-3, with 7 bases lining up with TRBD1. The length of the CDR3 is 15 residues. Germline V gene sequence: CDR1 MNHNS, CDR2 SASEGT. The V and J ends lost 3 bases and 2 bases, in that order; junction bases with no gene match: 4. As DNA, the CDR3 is TGTGCCAGCAGTGAGACAGGGAATCCTGGAAACACCATATATTTT. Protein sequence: CASSETGNPGNTIYF.